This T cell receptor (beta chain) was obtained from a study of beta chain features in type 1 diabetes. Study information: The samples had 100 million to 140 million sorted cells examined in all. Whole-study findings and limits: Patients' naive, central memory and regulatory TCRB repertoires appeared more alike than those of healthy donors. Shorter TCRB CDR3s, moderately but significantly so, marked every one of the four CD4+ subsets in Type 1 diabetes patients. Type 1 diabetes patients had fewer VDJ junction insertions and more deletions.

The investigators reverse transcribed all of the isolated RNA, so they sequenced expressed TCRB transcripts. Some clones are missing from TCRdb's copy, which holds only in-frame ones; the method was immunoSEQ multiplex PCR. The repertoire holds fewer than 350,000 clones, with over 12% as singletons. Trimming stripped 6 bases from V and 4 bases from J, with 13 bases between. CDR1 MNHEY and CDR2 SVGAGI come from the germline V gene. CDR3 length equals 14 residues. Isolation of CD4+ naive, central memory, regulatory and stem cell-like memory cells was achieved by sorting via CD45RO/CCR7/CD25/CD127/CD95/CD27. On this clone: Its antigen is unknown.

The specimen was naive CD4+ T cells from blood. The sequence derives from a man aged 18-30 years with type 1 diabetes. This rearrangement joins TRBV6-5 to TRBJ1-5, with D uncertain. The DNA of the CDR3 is TGTGCCAGCAGGAGAGTGACGGGGAATCAGCCCCAGCATTTT. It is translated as CASRRVTGNQPQHF.